Following are 29 T cell receptor beta chains from one sample sequenced in a study of blood T cell repertoires in COVID-19. TCRdb's copy holds only in-frame clones and misses some; the assay was immunoSEQ multiplex PCR. The repertoire holds fewer than 200,000 clones, more than 80% seen once, with approximately 0.5% in the top ten. The source material was peripheral blood. All receptors come from a man aged 50 to 59 with acute or convalescent COVID-19.

The CDR3 sequence is CASSLFLANTEAFF. For the CDR3, the DNA is TGTGCCAGCAGCTTATTTTTGGCGAACACTGAAGCTTTCTTT. The V and J genes are TRBV7-2 and TRBJ1-1; D gene uncertain. The germline V gene has CDR1 SGHTA and CDR2 FQGNSA. The CDR3 has 14 amino acids. V lost 2 bases to trimming and J lost 1 base, with 8 bases between them.

The V gene is TRBV29-1, the J gene TRBJ2-5; 9 nucleotides line up with TRBD2. Per germline, CDR1 SQVTM and CDR2 ANQGSEA. The ends lost 6 bases at V and 4 bases at J; junction bases unmatched: 9. The CDR3 contains 14 residues. The CDR3 coding sequence is TGCAGCGTCGTTAGCGGGAGAAACGGAGAGACCCAGTACTTC. Protein product: CSVVSGRNGETQYF.

The genes are TRBV19 and TRBJ1-6; the D is unclear. The CDR3 is made up of 17 amino acids. Germline CDR1 and CDR2: LNHDA and SQIVND (reference sequence). Deletions cut 3 bases from V and 4 bases from J, with 16 bases between. The CDR3 region is CASSMPPLRGYNSPLHF. The CDR3 region has the DNA TGTGCCAGTAGTATGCCGCCGTTACGGGGATATAATTCACCCCTCCACTTT.

The sample holds one count of this clone. The rearrangement joins TRBV18 to TRBJ1-6; 9 bases are a match to TRBD1. Germline V gene sequence: CDR1 KGHSH, CDR2 LQKENI. Trimming cost V 6 bases and J 9 bases; bases outside gene matches: 9. This CDR3 is 15 amino acids long. DNA for the CDR3: TGTGCCAGCTCCCAGGGACAGGGTCTACGTTCACCCCTCCACTTT. Its translation is CASSQGQGLRSPLHF.

J is TRBJ2-1 and V is TRBV10-3, with 10 bases fitting TRBD2. This CDR3 spans 14 amino acids. Per the germline V gene, CDR1 is ENHRY and CDR2 is SYGVKD. V trimming: 6 bases; J trimming: 8 bases; junction bases outside the gene matches: 7. The CDR3 spells CAIRMGLARDEQFF. CDR3 coding DNA: TGTGCCATCAGGATGGGACTAGCGAGGGATGAGCAGTTCTTC.

This clone was seen only once. This chain connects TRBV9 to TRBJ1-6; no definite D call. V was cut by 4 bases and J by 10 bases, with 18 bases left in between. Germline CDR1 reads SGDLS; CDR2 reads YYNGEE. The CDR3 loop spans 15 amino acids. Here the CDR3 DNA reads TGTGCCAGCAGCCCAGTAGTTGGAGTAGACTCACCCCTCCACTTT. Translation gives CASSPVVGVDSPLHF. Variable domain in full (rest from reference TRBV9 and TRBJ1-6): DSGVTQTPKHLITATGQRVTLRCSPRSGDLSVYWYQQSLDQGLQFLIQYYNGEERAKGNILERFSAQQFPDLHSELNLSSLELGDSALYFCASSPVVGVDSPLHFGNGTRLTVT.

This clone has only one observation. One junction end does not reproduce the germline sequence, and a read error may be involved. The chain employs TRBV6-1 and TRBJ1-1; TRBD1 aligns across 8 bases. Germline CDR1 MNHNS, CDR2 SASEGT. The CDR3 has 13 residues. The CDR3 DNA follows: TGTGCCAGCAGGGAAGGACAGGGCTCTGAAGCTTTCTTT. Amino acid sequence: CASREGQGSEAFF.

CDR3 region: CATSRDVAADTQYF. CDR3 coding DNA: TGTGCCACCAGCAGAGATGTGGCCGCAGATACGCAGTATTTT. The J gene is TRBJ2-3, the V gene TRBV15; D remains unclear. Looked up from germline, CDR1 is LNHNV and CDR2 is YYDKDF (reference sequence). The V and J ends lost 0 bases and 4 bases respectively, with 8 bases between them. This CDR3 comprises 14 residues.

This clone was observed a single time. The V gene is TRBV27, the J gene TRBJ2-3, with TRBD2 identical over 7 bases. The CDR3 is 14 residues long. Germline assignment: CDR1 MNHEY and CDR2 SMNVEV (reference sequence). The V and J ends lost 4 bases and 4 bases, in that order; junction bases with no gene match: 5. The CDR3 sequence is CASSSRLASDTQYF. CDR3 bases: TGTGCCAGCAGTTCTAGACTAGCCTCAGATACGCAGTATTTT.

The genes are TRBV7-2 and TRBJ1-2; D not certain. The CDR3 contains 15 residues. Per the germline V gene, CDR1 is SGHTA and CDR2 is FQGNSA. V lost 2 bases and J 0 bases, leaving 10 bases between the germline ends. The CDR3 DNA follows: TGTGCCAGCAGCTTATCCGGCAGGACTAACTATGGCTACACCTTC. The encoded protein is CASSLSGRTNYGYTF.

The chain's CDR3 is CASSRGQANTEAFF. CDR3 nucleotides: TGTGCCAGCAGCCGCGGACAGGCAAACACTGAAGCTTTCTTT. This rearrangement joins TRBV7-2 to TRBJ1-1; 7 nucleotides line up with TRBD1. Trimming took 5 bases from V and 2 from J; bases not matched to a gene: 5. The CDR3 has 14 amino acids. Germline-derived CDR1 and CDR2 are SGHTA and FQGNSA.

The V gene is TRBV6-5, the J gene TRBJ1-1, with 9 bases aligning to TRBD1. Losses at the gene ends were 2 bases for V and 4 bases for J; bases not matched to a gene: 5. This CDR3 is built from 15 residues. CDR1 is MNHEY, CDR2 SVGAGI, per germline. The CDR3 nucleotides are TGTGCCAGCAGTTACCGCCGGGACAGGGTCACTGAAGCTTTCTTT. It yields the protein CASSYRRDRVTEAFF.

The gene calls are TRBV4-1 and TRBJ1-1, with 7 bases fitting TRBD1. J gave up 1 base and V 0 bases, and 8 bases lay outside the gene matches. Germline V CDR1 and CDR2: MGHRA, YSYEKL. CDR3 length: 17 residues. The CDR3 spells CASSQELGQAGNTEAFF. Written as DNA, the CDR3 is TGCGCCAGCAGCCAAGAGTTAGGACAGGCCGGGAACACTGAAGCTTTCTTT.

The chain couples TRBV7-9 to TRBJ1-2; D is undetermined. V shed 5 bases and J shed 5 bases, with 9 bases lying between them. Germline CDR1 is SEHNR and CDR2 is FQNEAQ (reference sequence). There are 12 residues in the CDR3. The CDR3 DNA reads as TGTGCCAGCAGCCCGGGTCCGTATGGCTACACCTTC. It translates to CASSPGPYGYTF.

The V call is TRBV10-2, the J call TRBJ1-4, with D possibly TRBD1 on 6 matching bases. Trimming took 5 bases from V and 2 from J, leaving 18 bases between them. CDR1 and CDR2 from the germline V gene are WSHSY and SAAADI. The CDR3 consists of 17 residues. The CDR3 loop is CASSPPGYRGTNEKLFF. The DNA of the CDR3 is TGCGCCAGCAGTCCCCCAGGCTATAGGGGGACTAATGAAAAACTGTTTTTT.

The chain employs TRBV9 and TRBJ1-5; maybe TRBD1 (6 bases). The CDR3 is 13 amino acids. Looked up from germline, CDR1 is SGDLS and CDR2 is YYNGEE. V lost 4 bases to trimming and J lost 5 bases, with 10 bases between them. This CDR3 reads CASSYTGYQPQHF. The CDR3 DNA is TGTGCCAGCAGCTATACAGGGTATCAGCCCCAGCATTTT.

V is TRBV30 and J is TRBJ1-2; D possibly corresponds to TRBD1 (5 bases). The germline gives CDR1 GTSNPN, CDR2 SVGIG (reference sequence). V was clipped by 1 base and J by 3 bases, with 9 bases between them. This CDR3 comprises 13 residues. The CDR3 DNA follows: TGTGCCTGGAGTGCACCACAGGACTATGGCTACACCTTC. Amino acids: CAWSAPQDYGYTF.

CDR3 region: CASTKGQGQHTEAFF. CDR3 coding DNA: TGTGCCAGCACCAAAGGACAGGGCCAGCACACTGAAGCTTTCTTT. This chain connects TRBV6-5 to TRBJ1-1; TRBD1 agrees at 8 bases. After removal of 7 bases from V and 3 bases from J, the junction contained 10 bases not matched to a gene. The CDR3 runs 15 residues. Germline V CDR1 and CDR2: MNHEY, SVGAGI.

The chain combines TRBV24-1 with TRBJ2-3; unclear D gene. Trimming took 7 bases from V and 0 from J, leaving 4 bases between them. The CDR3 covers 12 residues. The germline gives CDR1 KGHDR, CDR2 SFDVKD. CDR3 nucleotide sequence: TGTGCCACCAGCGGGAGCACAGATACGCAGTATTTT. This translates into CATSGSTDTQYF.

CDR3 coding DNA: TGTGCCAGTAGTGGCAGACGGGACAATCAGCCCCAGCATTTT. This gives the protein CASSGRRDNQPQHF. The chain has TRBV19 and TRBJ1-5; D ambiguous. CDR1 is LNHDA, CDR2 SQIVND, per germline (reference sequence). The length of the CDR3 is 14 residues. The ends were cut back, 5 bases at V and 3 bases at J, with 11 bases in the middle.

V is TRBV7-2 and J is TRBJ2-5, with 7 nucleotides matching TRBD2. Germline values: CDR1 SGHTA, CDR2 FQGNSA. J lost 2 bases, V lost 4 bases, and 4 bases had no gene match. The CDR3 runs to 14 residues. The CDR3, as DNA: TGTGCCAGCAGCTGGGGGGGGACGCAAGAGACCCAGTACTTC. Amino acids: CASSWGGTQETQYF.

This rearrangement joins TRBV19 to TRBJ2-5; 10 bases line up with TRBD2. The germline gives CDR1 LNHDA, CDR2 SQIVND (reference sequence). This CDR3 region has 15 residues. The V gene end was trimmed by 3 bases and the J gene end by 6 bases; junction bases not matched to a gene: 7. The chain's CDR3 is CASSIERGGQKTQYF. The CDR3 DNA is TGTGCCAGTAGTATCGAGCGGGGGGGCCAGAAGACCCAGTACTTC.

This sequence joins TRBV7-2 and TRBJ2-7, with 7 bases aligning to TRBD2. CDR3 length: 16 amino acids. Trimming took 1 base from V and 0 from J; bases not matched to a gene: 6. Germline V CDR1 and CDR2: SGHTA, FQGNSA. The CDR3 reads CASSLVGGDSSYEQYF. The CDR3 DNA sequence: TGTGCCAGCAGCTTAGTGGGGGGGGACTCCTCCTACGAGCAGTACTTC.

The chain joins TRBV2 to TRBJ2-1; the D gene is possibly TRBD1 (6 bases). Germline V gene data show CDR1 as SNHLY and CDR2 as FYNNEI. The CDR3 consists of 14 residues. Trimming cost V 6 bases and J 0 bases, with 9 bases left between them. The CDR3 bases are TGTGCCAGCAGCGAACAGGGCTCCTACAATGAGCAGTTCTTC. Its translation: CASSEQGSYNEQFF.

The chain combines TRBV12-3 or TRBV12-4 with TRBJ1-2; 8 bases line up with TRBD1. V dropped 6 bases and J dropped 3; count of bases not matched to a gene: 3. CDR3 length: 13 amino acids. The CDR3 DNA follows: TGTGCCAGCAGGAGACAGGGGCACTATGGCTACACCTTC. Protein: CASRRQGHYGYTF.

The chain combines TRBV30 with TRBJ1-1; D might be TRBD1 (5 bases). CDR1 is GTSNPN and CDR2 is SVGIG in the germline V gene (reference sequence). V lost 2 bases and J lost 0, with 10 bases in between. This CDR3 has 14 residues. The chain's CDR3 is CAWSLTGLNTEAFF. The DNA of the CDR3 is TGTGCCTGGAGTCTCACAGGATTGAACACTGAAGCTTTCTTT.

This chain uses TRBV9 with TRBJ2-3; a possible D gene is TRBD2 (6 bases). Germline values: CDR1 SGDLS, CDR2 YYNGEE. This CDR3 contains 15 residues. Trimming stripped 8 bases from V and 0 bases from J, with 16 bases between. The CDR3 protein is CASSLAAFSTDTQYF. The CDR3 DNA is TGTGCCAGTTCATTAGCGGCCTTTAGCACAGATACGCAGTATTTT.

V is TRBV5-4 and J is TRBJ2-5; 7 bases are a match to TRBD1. The V gene end was trimmed by 4 bases and the J gene end by 1 base; junction bases not matched to a gene: 16. Germline-derived CDR1 and CDR2 are SGHNT and YYREEE (reference sequence). This CDR3 spans 18 amino acids. This chain's CDR3 is CASSPPGQMDPSQETQYF. In DNA, the CDR3 is TGTGCCAGCAGCCCGCCGGGACAGATGGATCCCTCCCAAGAGACCCAGTACTTC.

The chain carries TRBV21-1 and TRBJ1-5; TRBD1 was called by the table and not checked on the DNA. TRBV21-1 is labeled a pseudogene. The CDR3 runs to 13 residues. The CDR3 DNA sequence: TGTGCCAGCAGCTACAGGGAGCATCAGCCCCAGCATTTT. It is translated as CASSYREHQPQHF.